The present T cell receptor beta chain was sequenced within a study of CD8 T cells in ankylosing spondylitis. Study observations and caveats: Blood of patients with ankylosing spondylitis appeared to be characterized by a TCR beta motif of several highly homologous variants.

Germline V gene sequence: CDR1 SGHDT, CDR2 YYEEEE. This CDR3 is 16 amino acids long. The V end lost 6 bases, the J end lost 5 bases, and 23 bases lay between the germline ends. Making the TCR beta libraries involved quantitative 5'-RACE with molecular barcodes. TCRdb used MiXCR to reprocess the 5' RACE reads, holding one entry per CDR3 protein. Of fewer than 500,000 distinct CDR3 sequences listed, about 20% are singletons. This clonotype was seen a handful of times. Its antigen is currently unknown. This sequence joins TRBV5-6 and TRBJ2-5; the D gene is possibly TRBD2 (6 bases). This sequence originates from a male donor with ankylosing spondylitis. The source material was blood, either unsorted or a sorted T cell fraction (not recorded which). The CDR3 here is CASTPYRRGMDETQYF. DNA of the CDR3: TGTGCCAGCACCCCCTACAGGAGGGGAATGGACGAGACCCAGTACTTC. Together with reference TRBV5-6 and TRBJ2-5, the CDR3 gives the full variable domain: DAGVTQSPTHLIKTRGQQVTLRCSPKSGHDTVSWYQQALGQGPQFIFQYYEEEERQRGNFPDRFSGHQFPNYSSELNVNALLLGDSALYLCASTPYRRGMDETQYFGPGTRLLVL.